Below are 11 T cell receptor beta chains sequenced from a single sample in a study of cytomegalovirus exposure and HLA in healthy donors. Profiling relied on immunoSEQ multiplex PCR, and the TCRdb table lists in-frame clones only, not all of them. Of roughly 77,000 clones listed, roughly 94% are singletons. The sequenced sample consisted of PBMCs. The origin of the receptors is a woman aged 18-29 years in good health and CMV-seronegative.

The chain employs TRBV19 and TRBJ2-7, with D unresolved. Germline lookup yields CDR1 LNHDA and CDR2 SQIVND (reference sequence). V shed 6 bases and J shed 4 bases, with 22 bases lying between them. This CDR3 is 16 amino acids long. In DNA, the CDR3 is TGTGCCAGTAGGCGTACCCCTAGGCGGTTGAGGTACGAGCAGTACTTC. Translating it yields CASRRTPRRLRYEQYF.

The chain couples TRBV5-8 to TRBJ1-5; tentative D call: TRBD1 (6 bases). This CDR3 has 16 residues. Trimming stripped 4 bases from V and 0 bases from J, with 14 bases between. From germline, CDR1 is SGHTS and CDR2 YDEGEE. The CDR3 region has the DNA TGTGCCAGCAGCGCAGGACAGCTTTATAGCAATCAGCCCCAGCATTTT. It encodes CASSAGQLYSNQPQHF.

The rearrangement uses TRBV29-1 and TRBJ1-1; possible D gene TRBD1, 5 bases. This CDR3 contains 13 residues. Per germline, CDR1 SQVTM and CDR2 ANQGSEA. Trimming left V 8 bases short and J 1 base short, with 14 bases between. This CDR3 is CSTDSFENTEAFF. CDR3 coding DNA: TGCAGCACTGACAGCTTTGAGAACACTGAAGCTTTCTTT.

The chain couples TRBV30 to TRBJ1-1, with D maybe TRBD1 (5 bases). V was clipped by 0 bases and J by 1 base, with 9 bases between them. This CDR3 spans 14 amino acids. Germline CDR1 is GTSNPN and CDR2 is SVGIG (reference sequence). This CDR3 is CAWSVRQGNTEAFF. CDR3 coding DNA: TGTGCCTGGAGTGTCCGGCAGGGGAACACTGAAGCTTTCTTT.

The gene calls are TRBV19 and TRBJ2-5; maybe TRBD2 (6 bases). Germline V gives CDR1 LNHDA, CDR2 SQIVND (reference sequence). Trimming took off 1 base at V and 0 bases at J, with 9 bases between the two ends. The CDR3 totals 15 residues. CDR3 amino acids: CASSIVGGNQETQYF. DNA for the CDR3: TGTGCCAGTAGTATAGTGGGCGGGAACCAAGAGACCCAGTACTTC.

This sequence joins TRBV6-5 and TRBJ2-4; the match to TRBD1 covers 7 bases. There are 14 residues in the CDR3. Germline CDR1 is MNHEY and CDR2 is SVGAGI. After removal of 5 bases from V and 3 bases from J, the junction contained 4 bases not matched to a gene. The CDR3: CASSNYRGKNIQYF. The CDR3, as DNA: TGTGCCAGCAGTAACTACAGGGGCAAAAACATTCAGTACTTC.

J is TRBJ2-7 and V is TRBV19; 9 bases agree with TRBD1. V lost 3 bases to trimming and J lost 2 bases; unmatched junction nucleotides: 5. The length of the CDR3 is 15 residues. The germline V gene has CDR1 LNHDA and CDR2 SQIVND (reference sequence). CDR3 residues: CASSIRTGATYEQYF. CDR3 coding DNA: TGTGCCAGTAGTATCAGGACAGGGGCCACCTACGAGCAGTACTTC.

This chain connects TRBV7-9 to TRBJ2-7, with D possibly matching TRBD2 (5 bases). V was cut by 1 base and J by 2 bases, with 6 bases left in between. This CDR3 has 13 amino acids. The germline V gene encodes CDR1 SEHNR and CDR2 FQNEAQ (reference sequence). For the CDR3, the DNA is TGTGCCAGCAGCTTAGTGGGAGCCTACGAGCAGTACTTC. Protein product: CASSLVGAYEQYF.

This sequence joins TRBV4-1 and TRBJ2-1; TRBD2 matches 7 bases. Per germline, CDR1 MGHRA and CDR2 YSYEKL. This CDR3 is 15 amino acids long. Losses at the gene ends were 4 bases for V and 8 bases for J; bases not matched to a gene: 11. The CDR3 DNA reads as TGCGCCAGCAGCCCAACTGGGAGGGAAGGGGATGAGCAGTTCTTC. Translating it yields CASSPTGREGDEQFF.

The J gene is TRBJ2-3, the V gene TRBV27; D gene unclear. The CDR3 runs to 15 residues. Trimming cost V 6 bases and J 0 bases, with 13 bases left between them. From germline, CDR1 is MNHEY and CDR2 SMNVEV (reference sequence). The CDR3, as DNA: TGTGCCAGCAGAAGGAGAGAGACTAGCACAGATACGCAGTATTTT. As protein: CASRRRETSTDTQYF.

This chain joins TRBV5-6 and TRBJ1-2; the D gene is possibly TRBD1 (6 bases). The CDR3 runs to 13 residues. Trimming left V 4 bases short and J 8 bases short, with 15 bases between. The germline V gene encodes CDR1 SGHDT and CDR2 YYEEEE. The CDR3 loop reads CASSMDRAGGYTF. The CDR3 bases are TGTGCCAGCAGCATGGACAGAGCGGGCGGCTACACCTTC.